This T cell receptor beta chain is from a study of beta chain features in type 1 diabetes. About the research overall: Sorted cell examination encompassed approximately 110 million cells across all samples.

Remarks on this clone: Its antigen remains unidentified.

Cell sorting via CD45RO/CCR7/CD25/CD127/CD95/CD27 was performed to obtain CD4+ naive, central memory, regulatory and stem cell-like memory cells. The J segment lost 3 bases and the V segment lost 5 bases, leaving 10 bases of the junction unmatched. From germline, CDR1 is SGHTA and CDR2 FQGNSA. This CDR3 is 15 amino acids long. All of the isolated RNA was reverse transcribed, so expressed TCRB transcripts were sequenced. Sequencing was performed with immunoSEQ multiplex PCR; in TCRdb, only in-frame clones are kept and a portion is missing. The sample consists of about 360,000 clones, 10% to 15% of them appearing once. Study-wide results and limits: Compared with healthy donors, patients appeared to share more similar naive, central memory and regulatory TCRB repertoires.

The sequenced material came from naive CD4+ T cells from blood. The gene calls are TRBV7-2 and TRBJ2-7, with 7 bases lining up with TRBD1. This receptor was taken from a man between 18 and 35 years old in good health. CDR3 sequence: CASSIGYRGDYEQYF. The CDR3 DNA follows: TGTGCCAGCAGCATAGGGTACAGGGGAGACTACGAGCAGTACTTC.